This is a list of T cell receptor beta chains from one sample in a study of response to subunit inactivated influenza vaccine. TCRdb fed the RT-PCR reads into MiXCR, producing one record per CDR3 protein. Among 530,000 or so distinct CDR3 sequences listed, approximately 12% were seen once. Sample: PBMCs from blood, taken on the day of vaccination. The source of these receptors is a man aged 50 to 59 who received an inactivated influenza vaccine. Each CDR3 is given with its conserved first and last residue. Each record gives: J gene, clone size, D gene, V gene, CDR3 DNA, CDR3 protein. The D gene is left open where the match is weak. Some rows have no size entry. The others give once, few or many, or a class for an expanded clone.

TRBJ2-3 | . | TRBD2 | TRBV7-9 | TGTGCCAGCAGCTTAACTAGCGGGAAGTCCGATACGCAGTATTTT | CASSLTSGKSDTQYF
TRBJ2-7 | few | TRBD2 | TRBV11-1 | TGTGCCAGCAGCCTAACGACTAGCAGCTCCTACGAGCAGTACTTC | CASSLTTSSSYEQYF
TRBJ2-5 | . | TRBD2 | TRBV6-5 | TGTGCCAGCAGTTACCCCCCGGCTAGCGGGGGAGGGGAGACCCAGTACTTC | CASSYPPASGGGETQYF
TRBJ2-7 | few | . | TRBV2 | TGTGCCAGCAGCTGGACAGCAGGCTACGAGCAGTACTTC | CASSWTAGYEQYF
TRBJ2-7 | . | . | TRBV7-7 | TGTGCTAGCAGCTTCCGGCAGGGAGCCGAGCAGTACTTC | CASSFRQGAEQYF
TRBJ2-1 | . | TRBD1 | TRBV11-2 | TGTGCCAGCAGCTTAGATCGCGACAGGGGCTGGTTCTTC | CASSLDRDRGWFF
TRBJ2-7 | . | . | TRBV15 | TGTGCCACCAGCAGAGATAAGGGAGCCTACGAGCAGTACTTC | CATSRDKGAYEQYF
TRBJ2-2 | many | . | TRBV5-6 | TGTGCCAGCAGCTTGGTCAGGGGCCTATCGATCACCGGGGAGCTGTTTTTT | CASSLVRGLSITGELFF
TRBJ2-7 | . | TRBD1 | TRBV18 | TGTGCCAGCTCACCTGGGACAGGATATACAACCTACGAGCAGTACTTC | CASSPGTGYTTYEQYF
TRBJ2-5 | . | TRBD2 | TRBV3-1 | TGTGCCAGCAGCATGGGGGGACTAGTTGTGGAGACCCAGTACTTC | CASSMGGLVVETQYF
TRBJ2-7 | . | . | TRBV20-1 | TGCAGTGCTCAGGGGAGACAGAGCTCCTACGAGCAGTACTTC | CSAQGRQSSYEQYF
TRBJ2-1 | many | TRBD2 | TRBV12-3/TRBV12-4 | TGTGCCAGCAGTTTTGGATCTAGCGGGGGCTACAATGAGCAGTTCTTC | CASSFGSSGGYNEQFF
TRBJ1-2 | few | . | TRBV12-3/TRBV12-4 | TGTGCCAGCAGTTTGGCAGTCGTCTATGGCTACACCTTC | CASSLAVVYGYTF
TRBJ2-2 | . | . | TRBV28 | TGTGCCAGCAGTTTATATTTTGGGTCCGGGGAGCTGTTTTTT | CASSLYFGSGELFF
TRBJ2-5 | few | TRBD2 | TRBV12-3/TRBV12-4 | TGTGCCAGCAGTGGACTAGCGGAACAAGAGACCCAGTACTTC | CASSGLAEQETQYF
TRBJ2-3 | . | TRBD1 | TRBV5-1 | TGCGCCAGCAGCTTGTCAGGGGGCTGGTCAGATACGCAGTATTTT | CASSLSGGWSDTQYF
TRBJ2-3 | few | TRBD2 | TRBV11-2 | TGTGCCAGCAGCCACAATCCTAGCGGGGGAGTTGCGCAGTATTTT | CASSHNPSGGVAQYF
TRBJ2-5 | few | . | TRBV20-1 | TGCAGTGCTAGAGATCACAGTCGGCAGGCGGGAGAGACCCAGTACTTC | CSARDHSRQAGETQYF
TRBJ2-5 | few | TRBD2 | TRBV20-1 | TGCAGTGCTAGCGCAGCGGGGGGGCCAGAGACCCAGTACTTC | CSASAAGGPETQYF
TRBJ2-1 | . | TRBD2 | TRBV5-6 | TGTGCCTTTGGGCTAGCGGGAAGGGGTAGCTCCTACAATGAGCAGTTCTTC | CAFGLAGRGSSYNEQFF
TRBJ1-5 | many | . | TRBV5-6 | TGTGCCAGCAGCTCCGGGGGGCAGAGCAATCAGCCCCAGCATTTT | CASSSGGQSNQPQHF
TRBJ2-5 | many | . | TRBV29-1 | TGCAGCGTTCAGAAGGAGGACCCGCACCAAGAGACCCAGTACTTC | CSVQKEDPHQETQYF
TRBJ2-7 | few | TRBD2 | TRBV2 | TGTGCCAGCAGAGAGACTAGCTCCGAGCAGTACTTC | CASRETSSEQYF
TRBJ2-7 | many | TRBD2 | TRBV7-2 | TGTGCCAGCAGCATTACTAGCGGCCTCTCCTACGAGCAGTACTTC | CASSITSGLSYEQYF
TRBJ2-1 | . | . | TRBV6-5 | TGTGCCAGCAGTTACGCGGGACAAGATGAGCAGTTCTTC | CASSYAGQDEQFF
TRBJ2-1 | few | TRBD1 | TRBV7-2 | TGTGCCAGCAGCCAACTCGGACAGGTCAGCTCCTACAATGAGCAGTTCTTC | CASSQLGQVSSYNEQFF
TRBJ2-1 | few | . | TRBV12-3/TRBV12-4 | TGTGCCAGCAAAAGTCACAATGAGCAGTTCTTC | CASKSHNEQFF
TRBJ2-5 | . | . | TRBV12-3/TRBV12-4 | TGTGCCAGCAGTTACGGGCGGCCCCCGGAGACCCAGTACTTC | CASSYGRPPETQYF
TRBJ2-5 | many | . | TRBV12-3/TRBV12-4 | TGTGCCAGCAGTTTACGGGACTTCCAAGAGACCCAGTACTTC | CASSLRDFQETQYF
TRBJ2-1 | . | . | TRBV3-1 | TGTGCCAGCAGCCGGACAATGGGCAATGAGCAGTTCTTC | CASSRTMGNEQFF
TRBJ2-7 | . | . | TRBV18 | TGTGCCAGCTCACCCCTGCCCAGGGGGGACCCCTACGAGCAGTACTTC | CASSPLPRGDPYEQYF
TRBJ2-2 | . | TRBD2 | TRBV6-1 | TGTGCCAGCAGATCCCCCGGGACTAGCGGGCCCTCGGAGCTGTTTTTT | CASRSPGTSGPSELFF
TRBJ1-3 | . | . | TRBV29-1 | TGCAGCGTTGACTGGACGGGCTCTGGAAACACCATATATTTT | CSVDWTGSGNTIYF
TRBJ1-3 | many | . | TRBV3-1 | TGTGCCAGCAGCCCAACCGAAGGAAGCTCTGGAAACACCATATATTTT | CASSPTEGSSGNTIYF
TRBJ2-5 | . | TRBD2 | TRBV2 | TGTGCCAGCAAATTAGCGGGGGCATCTGAGACCCAGTACTTC | CASKLAGASETQYF
TRBJ2-5 | many | . | TRBV7-8 | TGTGCCAGCAGCTGGACCGGGACCCAGTACTTC | CASSWTGTQYF
TRBJ2-7 | . | . | TRBV6-1 | TGTGCCAGCAGTCCCGCCGACCTTTACTACGAGCAGTACTTC | CASSPADLYYEQYF
TRBJ2-5 | . | . | TRBV7-9 | TGTGCCAGCAGCTTAAAGCGGGAAGAGACCCAGTACTTC | CASSLKREETQYF
TRBJ2-7 | few | . | TRBV12-3/TRBV12-4 | TGTGCCAGCACAAACGGGGGATCTCCACCGTACGAGCAGTACTTC | CASTNGGSPPYEQYF